Following are 9 T cell receptor beta chains from one sample sequenced in a study of blood T cell repertoires in COVID-19. Here immunoSEQ multiplex PCR was the method, and the copy in TCRdb shows in-frame clones only, minus some. Of a few hundred thousand clones in the sample, around 90% were seen once. Sequences were obtained from PBMCs or T cells enriched from blood (not recorded which). The origin of the receptors is a woman aged 18-29 years who had recovered from COVID-19.

V is TRBV5-1 and J is TRBJ2-3; TRBD2 is a possible D gene (6 bases). The V end lost 0 bases, the J end lost 0 bases, and 17 bases lay between the germline ends. There are 18 residues in the CDR3. CDR1 is SGHRS and CDR2 is YFSETQ in the germline V gene. The CDR3 region is CASSLGFGGSTSTDTQYF. The DNA of the CDR3 is TGCGCCAGCAGCTTGGGATTCGGAGGGTCCACTAGCACAGATACGCAGTATTTT.

The rearrangement links TRBV6-5 to TRBJ2-1; D gene uncertain. Trimming took off 4 bases at V and 9 bases at J, with 10 bases between the two ends. CDR1 and CDR2 from the germline V gene are MNHEY and SVGAGI. CDR3 length: 12 residues. The CDR3 is CASSSGPTEQFF. CDR3 bases: TGTGCCAGCAGTTCAGGTCCTACTGAGCAGTTCTTC.

V is TRBV30 and J is TRBJ1-5; unclear D gene. Germline V gene lookup returns CDR1 GTSNPN and CDR2 SVGIG (reference sequence). The CDR3 spans 14 residues. Trimming removed 0 bases at V and 6 bases at J, with 12 bases between. In nucleotides, the CDR3 is TGTGCCTGGAGTGTACTAAACCGGGGTCAGCCCCAGCATTTT. Amino acids: CAWSVLNRGQPQHF.

V usage is TRBV6-1 and J usage is TRBJ2-7; D may be TRBD1 (5 bases). Germline V gives CDR1 MNHNS, CDR2 SASEGT. The CDR3 length is 14 residues. Trimming cost V 1 base and J 4 bases, with 11 bases left between them. The CDR3 protein is CASSEGWGRYEQYF. CDR3 bases: TGTGCCAGCAGTGAAGGGTGGGGCAGGTACGAGCAGTACTTC.

V and J are TRBV5-1 and TRBJ2-2; 8 bases agree with TRBD1. V gave up 0 bases and J gave up 4 bases; unmatched junction bases: 8. Germline CDR1 SGHRS, CDR2 YFSETQ. CDR3 length equals 17 residues. CDR3 coding DNA: TGCGCCAGCAGCTTGGTCCAGGGGGCGATGGTCACCGGGGAGCTGTTTTTT. Its translation is CASSLVQGAMVTGELFF.

J is TRBJ1-1 and V is TRBV27; 12 bases agree with TRBD1. This CDR3 region has 14 residues. Trimming at V came to 8 bases and at J to 7 bases, leaving 8 bases not matched to a gene. Germline values: CDR1 MNHEY, CDR2 SMNVEV (reference sequence). The CDR3 DNA is TGTGCCAGCGGAGCCGGGACAGGGGGCGGTGAAGCTTTCTTT. Amino acids: CASGAGTGGGEAFF.

V usage is TRBV30 and J usage is TRBJ2-7, with 8 bases matching TRBD2. The CDR3 runs to 16 residues. Germline loops: CDR1 GTSNPN, CDR2 SVGIG (reference sequence). J lost 0 bases, V lost 1 base, and 8 bases had no gene match. CDR3: CAWSERGGKGSYEQYF. DNA for the CDR3: TGTGCCTGGAGTGAACGGGGGGGCAAAGGCTCCTACGAGCAGTACTTC.

The rearrangement uses TRBV27 and TRBJ1-6, with unresolved D. V was shortened by 2 bases and J by 5 bases, with 10 bases between the two germline ends. This CDR3 is 15 amino acids long. CDR1 and CDR2 (germline): MNHEY, SMNVEV (reference sequence). In nucleotides, the CDR3 is TGTGCCAGCAGTTTAGGAGGTATGGATAATTCACCCCTCCACTTT. Translating it yields CASSLGGMDNSPLHF.

This clone has a handful of counts. The rearrangement joins TRBV4-1 to TRBJ1-4; D may be TRBD1 (6 bases). This CDR3 spans 13 amino acids. CDR1 is MGHRA and CDR2 is YSYEKL in the germline V gene. V lost 7 bases and J lost 4, with 10 bases in between. Written as DNA, the CDR3 is TGCGCCAGCACGGGACATAATAATGAAAAACTGTTTTTT. This translates into CASTGHNNEKLFF.